This T cell receptor (beta chain) is from a study of blood T cell repertoires in COVID-19 (dated by TCRdb to about 2020). About the full investigation: Samples from collaborators originated in the United States, Italy and Spain and spanned both the acute and convalescent phases of COVID-19. The prospective study material was composed of cDNA or gDNA derived from T cells, B-cell-depleted T cells, or PBMCs. HLA class I and class II types, where available, came from metadata supplied by the sample provider rather than from assay-based typing. The repertoires were released in a freely available public database intended as a resource for research on the immune response to SARS-CoV-2. The sample metadata nearly always contained a de-identified subject ID, COVID-19 status, age in years and sex. The dataset comprised deeply sampled blood TCRbeta repertoires from subjects exposed to, actively infected with, or recovered from COVID-19. The samples were drawn from the first 160 participants of the ongoing ImmuneRACE study and from over 950 subjects provided by 6 global collaborators.

Details on this clone: The antigen it binds to is not known. No quality values exist for individual bases; no much larger clone is one base distant.

CDR1 and CDR2, looked up from the germline V gene, are SQVTM and ANQGSEA. CDR3 length: 12 amino acids, cysteine to phenylalanine. Just the 36-base CDR3 DNA is kept, in frame starting at base 1. The V end loses 4 bases and the J end loses 5 bases, and a stretch of 8 bases separates them. Here is what the overall study found, with its caveats: Clinical and demographic metadata were provided uncurated, with the amount varying by source and participant.

Each collaborating institution followed its own protocols to collect whole blood in K2EDTA tubes. For TCRbeta analysis, collaborator samples were shipped as frozen whole blood, as isolated PBMCs, or as DNA extracted from either sample type. TCRbeta CDR3 regions were amplified from genomic DNA using the immunoSEQ Assay, a bias-controlled multiplex PCR. The authors processed their data as follows. The number of nucleated cells in each sample was estimated from the amplification of reference gene primers within the assay. To quantify the absolute abundance of each unique TCRbeta CDR3 rearrangement, sequence reads were collapsed and filtered. For each sample, productive Simpson clonality was calculated as the square root of Simpson's diversity index over productive rearrangements. What TCRdb holds here is the immuneACCESS table cut down to in-frame rearrangements. Part of the clones is not present; checked against another copy, under half of the missing clones reflect an unresolved V gene, and the others are unexplained. The DNA was the basis for D and trimming; V, J and clone size are from that table. This sample holds about 190,000 clones; roughly 81% were observed only once. The ten largest account for 4% to 6% of the sample.

Material: peripheral blood. This clonotype was sampled from a woman in her 70s with active or convalescent COVID-19. Rearrangement joined TRBV29-1 to TRBJ2-2; no D gene call is confident. The CDR3 corresponds to CSVVHTTGELFF. The sequenced DNA: TGCAGCGTTGTACATACAACCGGGGAGCTGTTTTTT.